This T cell receptor beta chain was found in a study of PD-1 blockade in classical Hodgkin lymphoma (TCRdb year 2020). Broadly, across the study: Nivolumab dosing was 3 mg/kg intravenously every 2 weeks, continuing until either disease progression or unacceptable toxicity. To define a peripheral blood immune signature of response to PD-1 blockade in classical Hodgkin lymphoma, the study combined TCR beta sequencing with CyTOF.

Comments on this clone: There is no known antigen for this receptor. The sample holds no much larger clone one base away, and base qualities are not on file.

Overall results and qualifications from the work: CD4+ but not CD8+ TCR diversity rose significantly by C4D1 (p=0.0027 vs p=0.16), most apparent in complete responders (p=0.02). Only a single clinical trial cohort was studied, and what caused the repertoire differences, possibly disease activity or prior therapy, remained undefined. Lower diversity was observed in patients in whom nivolumab was started less than 1 year after ASCT, and these patients were excluded from later analyses so that confounding by immune reconstitution would be avoided. Baseline diversity similar to that of newly diagnosed patients was observed in trial patients achieving complete response, whereas significantly lower diversity was observed in partial responders and progressors. Newly diagnosed patients were reported to have lower baseline TCR diversity than healthy donors, and relapsed/refractory patients were reported to have lower baseline TCR diversity still.

The intended sense of this specimen's time point label: cycle 4 day 1 (C4D1), after five to seven weeks of nivolumab. Relapse after autologous stem cell transplantation had occurred in all trial patients, and cohorts A, B and C were distinguished by prior brentuximab vedotin exposure. The trial cohort comprised roughly 50 patients with relapsed/refractory classical Hodgkin lymphoma whose best overall responses were complete response, partial response or progressive disease. Single-agent nivolumab was administered to trial patients in the multi-cohort phase II CheckMate 205 trial. An independent review committee assessed best overall response by applying the 2007 International Working Group response criteria. Trial PBMCs were collected immediately before nivolumab initiation (C1D1) and during therapy at cycle 2 day 1 and cycle 4 day 1. Peripheral blood was collected in 8 mL Vacutainer Cell Preparation Tubes, from which PBMCs were isolated by centrifugation and then cryopreserved.

Genomic DNA was extracted with the Qiagen DNeasy kit from unsorted PBMCs and from negatively selected CD4+ and CD8+ fractions. Amplification of TCR beta CDR3 regions was done by immunoSEQ multiplex PCR with primers that anneal to V and J segments. A synthetic immune receptor repertoire was used to minimize amplification bias, and any remaining bias was removed computationally after sequencing. Turning to the authors' computational methods: Custom Python scripts were used to quantify repertoire diversity as the Shannon entropy index. Unsorted, CD4+ and CD8+ repertoires were examined separately, except in combined analyses, for which CD4+ and CD8+ sequences were merged in silico. A clone was considered expanded if an increase in frequency of at least 2-fold after treatment relative to C1D1 was found, and a pseudocount of 0.5 was applied to clones undetected at baseline. Singleton clones were defined as clones with 0 or 1 copy at C1D1, and non-singleton clones were defined as clones with 2 or more copies. Clones expanded in unsorted samples were annotated as CD4+, CD8+ or unknown by matching protein sequences in sorted samples from the same patient. Wilcoxon tests on paired samples were used to test diversity changes from C1D1 to C4D1. TCRdb obtained this table from immuneACCESS and retained in-frame rearrangements with V and J assigned. These tables miss some clones; where compared with another copy, unresolved V genes account for less than half of the shortfall, and the remainder is unexplained. V and J calls and clone size are as listed in that table; D and trimming were resolved from the DNA. The table for this sample lists 23,000 or so clones; roughly four fifths of them were counted only once. The ten largest make up roughly 23% of the sample.

CDR1 and CDR2 are drawn from the germline V gene: SGHTA, FQGNSA. The CDR3, from cysteine to phenylalanine, totals 15 residues. This entry keeps only the CDR3 DNA: 45 bases, framed from base 1. Cut back by 3 bases and 4 bases, the V and J ends lie 13 bases apart. This TCR came from a human donor with classical Hodgkin lymphoma. The material was peripheral blood mononuclear cells (PBMCs), obtained before the fourth cycle of nivolumab. The chain couples TRBV7-2 to TRBJ2-1; the D gene is perhaps TRBD2, on 6 matching bases. The CDR3 region has the sequence CASSFDSGIYNEQFF. In nucleotides, the sequence is TGTGCCAGCAGCTTTGATAGCGGAATATACAATGAGCAGTTCTTC.